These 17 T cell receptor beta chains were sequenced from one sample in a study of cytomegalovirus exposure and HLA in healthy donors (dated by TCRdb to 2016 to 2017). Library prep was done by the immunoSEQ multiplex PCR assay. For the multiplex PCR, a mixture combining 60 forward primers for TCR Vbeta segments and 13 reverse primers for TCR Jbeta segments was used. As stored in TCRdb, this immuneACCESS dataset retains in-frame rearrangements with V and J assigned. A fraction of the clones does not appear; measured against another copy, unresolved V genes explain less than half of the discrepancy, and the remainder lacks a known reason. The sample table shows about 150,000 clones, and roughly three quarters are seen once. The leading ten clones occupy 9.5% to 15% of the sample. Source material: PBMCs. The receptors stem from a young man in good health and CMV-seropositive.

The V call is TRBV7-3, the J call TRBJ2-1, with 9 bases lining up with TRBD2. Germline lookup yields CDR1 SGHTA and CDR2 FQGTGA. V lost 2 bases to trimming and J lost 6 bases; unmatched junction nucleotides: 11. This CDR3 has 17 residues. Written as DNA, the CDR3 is TGTGCCAGCAGCTTATGGGTACAGCGGGAGGTGGTCAATGAGCAGTTCTTC. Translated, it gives CASSLWVQREVVNEQFF.

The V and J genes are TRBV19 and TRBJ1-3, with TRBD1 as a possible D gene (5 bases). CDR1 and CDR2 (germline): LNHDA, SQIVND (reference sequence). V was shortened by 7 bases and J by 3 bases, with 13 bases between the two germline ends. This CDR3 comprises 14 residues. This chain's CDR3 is CASKRGGSGNTIYF. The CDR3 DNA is TGTGCCAGTAAGCGGGGGGGAAGTGGAAACACCATATATTTT.

The CDR3 nucleotides read TGTGCCAGCAGTTTAAGGGACATTTTAGGGAACACTGAAGCTTTCTTT. It translates to CASSLRDILGNTEAFF. The rearrangement links TRBV28 to TRBJ1-1; D might be TRBD1 (6 bases). Germline V gene data show CDR1 as MDHEN and CDR2 as SYDVKM. V lost 2 bases and J 1 base, leaving 14 bases between the germline ends. The CDR3 is made up of 16 amino acids.

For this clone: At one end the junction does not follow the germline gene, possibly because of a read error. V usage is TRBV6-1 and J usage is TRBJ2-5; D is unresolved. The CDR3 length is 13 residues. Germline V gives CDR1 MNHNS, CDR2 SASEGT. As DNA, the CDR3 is TGTGCCAGCAGTGAAGCGCTTCTGGAGACCCGGTACTTC. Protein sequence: CASSEALLETRYF.

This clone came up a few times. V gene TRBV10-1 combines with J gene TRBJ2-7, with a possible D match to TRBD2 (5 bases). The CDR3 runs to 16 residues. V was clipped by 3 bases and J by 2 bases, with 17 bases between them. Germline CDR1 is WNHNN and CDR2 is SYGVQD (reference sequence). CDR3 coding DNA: TGCGCCAGCAGTGATAGGAGGATCGATGGGCCCTACGAGCAGTACTTC. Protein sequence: CASSDRRIDGPYEQYF.

Here the CDR3 DNA reads TGTGCCAGCAGCTTAGGTCAGGGGAGAGGGAATGAGCAGTTCTTC. Translation: CASSLGQGRGNEQFF. The chain couples TRBV7-2 to TRBJ2-1; D is possibly TRBD1 (6 bases). Germline V gives CDR1 SGHTA, CDR2 FQGNSA. This CDR3 is built from 15 residues. The ends were cut back, 1 base at V and 7 bases at J, with 14 bases in the middle.

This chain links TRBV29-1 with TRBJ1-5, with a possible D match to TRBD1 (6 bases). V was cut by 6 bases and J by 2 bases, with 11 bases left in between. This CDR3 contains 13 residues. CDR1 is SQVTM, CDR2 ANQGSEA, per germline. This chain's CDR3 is CSVAPGGNQPQHF. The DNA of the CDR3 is TGCAGCGTCGCACCAGGGGGCAATCAGCCCCAGCATTTT.

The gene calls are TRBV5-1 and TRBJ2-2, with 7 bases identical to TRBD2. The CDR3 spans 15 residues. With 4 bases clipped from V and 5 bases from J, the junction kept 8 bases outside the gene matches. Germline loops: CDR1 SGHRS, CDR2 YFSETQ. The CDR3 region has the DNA TGCGCCAGCAGCCCCGGACTAGGCGGAACCGGGGAGCTGTTTTTT. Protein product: CASSPGLGGTGELFF.

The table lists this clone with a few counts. The CDR3 DNA reads TGCGCCAGCAGCTTGGAGATCGGGAGAGGATACGAGCAGTACTTC. Its protein is CASSLEIGRGYEQYF. The chain has TRBV5-1 and TRBJ2-7, with D perhaps matching TRBD2 (6 bases). Germline V gene data show CDR1 as SGHRS and CDR2 as YFSETQ. V lost 0 bases, J lost 4 bases, and 14 bases lay in between. The CDR3 consists of 15 residues.

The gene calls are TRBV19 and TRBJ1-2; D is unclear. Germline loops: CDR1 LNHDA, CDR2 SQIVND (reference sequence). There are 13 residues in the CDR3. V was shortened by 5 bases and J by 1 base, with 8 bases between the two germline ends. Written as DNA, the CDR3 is TGTGCCAGTAGTGTGCGGCTTAACTATGGCTACACCTTC. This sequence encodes CASSVRLNYGYTF.

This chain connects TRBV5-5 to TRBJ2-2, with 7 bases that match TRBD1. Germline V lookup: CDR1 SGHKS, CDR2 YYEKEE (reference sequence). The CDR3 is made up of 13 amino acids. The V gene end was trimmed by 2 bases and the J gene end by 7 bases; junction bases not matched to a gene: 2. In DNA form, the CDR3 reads TGTGCCAGCAGCTTAACAGGGGTCGGGGAGCTGTTTTTT. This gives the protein CASSLTGVGELFF.

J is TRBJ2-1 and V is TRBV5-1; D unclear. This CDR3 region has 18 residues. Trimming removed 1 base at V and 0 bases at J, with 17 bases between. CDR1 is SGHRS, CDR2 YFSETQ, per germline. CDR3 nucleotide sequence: TGCGCCAGCAGCTTGACATGGCCCAGAAAAAACTCCTACAATGAGCAGTTCTTC. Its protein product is CASSLTWPRKNSYNEQFF.

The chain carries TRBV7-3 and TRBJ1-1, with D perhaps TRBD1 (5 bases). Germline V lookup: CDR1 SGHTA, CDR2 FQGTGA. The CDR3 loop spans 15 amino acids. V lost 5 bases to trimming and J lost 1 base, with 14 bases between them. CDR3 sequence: CASSLTGGANTEAFF. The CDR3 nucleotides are TGTGCCAGCAGCCTTACGGGAGGGGCGAACACTGAAGCTTTCTTT. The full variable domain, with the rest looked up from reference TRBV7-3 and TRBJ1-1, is GAGVSQTPSNKVTEKGKYVELRCDPISGHTALYWYRQSLGQGPEFLIYFQGTGAADDSGLPNDRFFAVRPEGSVSTLKIQRTERGDSAVYLCASSLTGGANTEAFFGQGTRLTVV.

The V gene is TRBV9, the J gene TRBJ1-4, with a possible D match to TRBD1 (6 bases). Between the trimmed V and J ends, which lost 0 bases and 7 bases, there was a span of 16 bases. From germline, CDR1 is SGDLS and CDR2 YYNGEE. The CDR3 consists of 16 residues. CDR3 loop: CASSVEGGRIGEKLFF. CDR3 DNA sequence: TGTGCCAGCAGCGTAGAAGGGGGAAGAATCGGTGAAAAACTGTTTTTT.

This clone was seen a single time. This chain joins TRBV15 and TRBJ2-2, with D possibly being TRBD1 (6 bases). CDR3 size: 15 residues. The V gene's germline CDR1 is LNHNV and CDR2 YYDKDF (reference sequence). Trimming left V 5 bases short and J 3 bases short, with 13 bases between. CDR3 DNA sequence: TGTGCCACCAGCGTAGACAGGCCATACACCGGGGAGCTGTTTTTT. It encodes CATSVDRPYTGELFF.

The CDR3 region has the DNA TGCGCCAGCAGCTCCTATAGCGGTGATAGCTCCTACGAGCAGTACTTC. Amino acids: CASSSYSGDSSYEQYF. This sequence joins TRBV5-1 and TRBJ2-7, with a tentative D call TRBD2 (6 bases). The CDR3 sequence is 16 residues long. CDR1 is SGHRS, CDR2 YFSETQ, per germline. Deletions cut 3 bases from V and 0 bases from J, with 16 bases between.

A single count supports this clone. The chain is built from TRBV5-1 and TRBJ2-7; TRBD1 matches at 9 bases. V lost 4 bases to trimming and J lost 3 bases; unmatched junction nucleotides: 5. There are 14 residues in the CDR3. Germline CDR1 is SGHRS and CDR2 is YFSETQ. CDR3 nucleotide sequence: TGCGCCAGCAGCGTGGGACAGGGCGGCTACGAGCAGTACTTC. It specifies CASSVGQGGYEQYF.